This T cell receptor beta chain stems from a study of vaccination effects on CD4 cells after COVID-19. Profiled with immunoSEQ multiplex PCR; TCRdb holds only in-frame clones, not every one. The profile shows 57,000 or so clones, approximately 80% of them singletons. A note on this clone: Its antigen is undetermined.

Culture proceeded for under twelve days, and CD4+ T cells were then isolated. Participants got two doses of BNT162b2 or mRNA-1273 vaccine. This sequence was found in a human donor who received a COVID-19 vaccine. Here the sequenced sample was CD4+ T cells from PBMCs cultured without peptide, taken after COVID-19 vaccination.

For the CDR3, the DNA is TGTGCCAGCGCGGGACTAGCGGAGCGACCCTACGAGCAGTACTTC. Its protein product is CASAGLAERPYEQYF. The V and J genes are TRBV28 and TRBJ2-7; 11 bases align to TRBD2. The CDR3 loop spans 15 amino acids. Germline trimming cut 8 bases from V and 2 bases from J; bases unmatched to any gene: 8. From germline, CDR1 is MDHEN and CDR2 SYDVKM.